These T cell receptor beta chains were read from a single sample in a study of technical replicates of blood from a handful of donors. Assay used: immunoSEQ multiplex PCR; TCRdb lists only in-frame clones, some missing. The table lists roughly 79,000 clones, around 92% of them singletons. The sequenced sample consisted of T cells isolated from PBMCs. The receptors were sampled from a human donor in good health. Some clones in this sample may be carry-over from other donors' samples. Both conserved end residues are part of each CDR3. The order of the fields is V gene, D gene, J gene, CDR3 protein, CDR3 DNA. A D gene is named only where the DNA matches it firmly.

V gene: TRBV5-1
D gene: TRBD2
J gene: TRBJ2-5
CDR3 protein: CASSLEGRAVRETQYF
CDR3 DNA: TGCGCCAGCAGCTTGGAGGGGAGGGCCGTTCGGGAGACCCAGTACTTC

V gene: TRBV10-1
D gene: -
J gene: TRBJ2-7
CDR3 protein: CASRGGSHEQYF
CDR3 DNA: TGCGCCAGCCGAGGTGGTTCGCACGAGCAGTACTTC

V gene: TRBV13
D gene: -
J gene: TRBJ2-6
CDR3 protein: CASSLGFRQAFSGANVLTF
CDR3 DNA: TGTGCCAGCAGCTTAGGTTTCCGGCAGGCCTTCTCTGGGGCCAACGTCCTGACTTTC

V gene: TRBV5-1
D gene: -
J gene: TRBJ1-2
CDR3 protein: CASSLLTGYGYTF
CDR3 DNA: TGCGCCAGCAGCTTGTTAACAGGGTATGGCTACACCTTC

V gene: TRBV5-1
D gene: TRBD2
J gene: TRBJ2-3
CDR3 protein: CASSPFQAGDTDTQYF
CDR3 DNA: TGCGCCAGCAGCCCTTTTCAAGCGGGGGACACAGATACGCAGTATTTT

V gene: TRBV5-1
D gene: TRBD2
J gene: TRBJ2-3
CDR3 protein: CASSFSGATDTQYF
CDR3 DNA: TGCGCCAGCAGCTTTAGCGGGGCCACAGATACGCAGTATTTT

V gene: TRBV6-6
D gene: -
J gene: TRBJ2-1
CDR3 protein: CASSLVGSSYNEQFF
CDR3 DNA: TGTGCCAGCAGCCTTGTAGGGAGCTCCTACAATGAGCAGTTCTTC

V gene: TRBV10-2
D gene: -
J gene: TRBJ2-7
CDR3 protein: CASSESNRAYEQYF
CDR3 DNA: TGCGCCAGCAGTGAGTCAAACAGAGCCTACGAGCAGTACTTC

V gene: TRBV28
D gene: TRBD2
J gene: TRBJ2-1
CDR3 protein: CASLTSGSSYNEQFF
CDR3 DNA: TGTGCCAGCCTAACGAGCGGGAGCTCCTACAATGAGCAGTTCTTC

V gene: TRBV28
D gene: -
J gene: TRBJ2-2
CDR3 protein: CASSLGRYTGELFF
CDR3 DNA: TGTGCCAGCAGTTTGGGGCGATACACCGGGGAGCTGTTTTTT

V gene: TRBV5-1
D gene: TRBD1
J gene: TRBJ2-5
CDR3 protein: CASSLGAGGTKETQYF
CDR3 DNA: TGCGCCAGCAGCTTGGGGGCAGGGGGCACTAAAGAGACCCAGTACTTC

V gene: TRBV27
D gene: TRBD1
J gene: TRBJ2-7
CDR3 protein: CASSSRATGGKYEQYF
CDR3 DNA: TGTGCCAGCAGTTCCCGGGCGACAGGGGGGAAATACGAGCAGTACTTC